The 8 T cell receptor beta chains below were found in one sample sequenced in a study of siplizumab effects on memory and regulatory T cells (dated by TCRdb to the late 2010s). The library was obtained by the immunoSEQ multiplex PCR assay. TCRdb took over this immuneACCESS table, retaining in-frame rearrangements with V and J assigned. Such tables are incomplete; in checked studies, under half of the missing clones stem from an unresolved V gene, and the remainder is unexplained. This sample is represented by about 100,000 clones; about 95% of them were singletons. 1% to 1.5% of the sample is held by the ten biggest clonotypes. Sequenced material: non-Treg CD4+ T cells sorted from blood. Sample cell subset or site, as interpreted from the label and publication: FACS-sorted unstimulated CD4+ non-regulatory T cells. These TCRs come from a human donor in good health.

The gene calls are TRBV5-1 and TRBJ1-3; a possible D gene is TRBD1 (5 bases). Germline CDR1 reads SGHRS; CDR2 reads YFSETQ. V lost 5 bases and J 0 bases, leaving 9 bases between the germline ends. This CDR3 spans 14 amino acids. This chain's CDR3 is CASRQDYSGNTIYF. The CDR3 coding sequence is TGCGCCAGCAGACAGGATTACTCTGGAAACACCATATATTTT. The full variable domain, rest sourced from reference TRBV5-1 and TRBJ1-3, is KAGVTQTPRYLIKTRGQQVTLSCSPISGHRSVSWYQQTPGQGLQFLFEYFSETQRNKGNFPGRFSGRQFSNSRSEMNVSTLELGDSALYLCASRQDYSGNTIYFGEGSWLTVV.

This chain links TRBV5-6 with TRBJ2-5; D uncertain. The V end lost 2 bases, the J end lost 8 bases, and 13 bases lay between the germline ends. Germline CDR1 is SGHDT and CDR2 is YYEEEE. This CDR3 comprises 13 residues. CDR3 in amino acids: CASSLRVLQTQYF. The CDR3 region has the DNA TGTGCCAGCAGCTTACGAGTCCTCCAAACCCAGTACTTC.

The CDR3 is CSVDVDTGNIQYF. In DNA form, the CDR3 reads TGCAGCGTTGACGTGGACACGGGAAACATTCAGTACTTC. This sequence joins TRBV29-1 and TRBJ2-4; maybe TRBD1 (5 bases). Trimming removed 3 bases from V and 6 bases from J, with 12 bases in between. CDR1 SQVTM and CDR2 ANQGSEA come from the germline V gene. The CDR3 consists of 13 residues.

V and J are TRBV7-9 and TRBJ2-7; TRBD2 is a possible D gene (5 bases). Deletions cut 4 bases from V and 4 bases from J, with 11 bases between. CDR1 is SEHNR, CDR2 FQNEAQ, per germline (reference sequence). This CDR3 contains 13 residues. CDR3 sequence reads: CASSSQGLYEQYF. Written as DNA, the CDR3 is TGTGCCAGCAGCTCCCAAGGACTTTACGAGCAGTACTTC.

This chain links TRBV27 with TRBJ2-2, with TRBD1 matching 10 bases. The ends lost 5 bases at V and 5 bases at J; junction bases unmatched: 14. Germline CDR1 is MNHEY and CDR2 is SMNVEV (reference sequence). The CDR3 spans 18 residues. DNA of the CDR3: TGTGCCAGCAGTCCCTTCCCTGCCTCGGGACAGGGGACCGGGGAGCTGTTTTTT. This encodes CASSPFPASGQGTGELFF.

The genes are TRBV5-1 and TRBJ2-1, with D unclear. This CDR3 contains 13 residues. Between the trimmed V and J ends, which lost 0 bases and 7 bases, there was a span of 8 bases. The V gene's germline CDR1 is SGHRS and CDR2 YFSETQ. The CDR3: CASSLGGKNEQFF. The CDR3 DNA is TGCGCCAGCAGCTTGGGGGGTAAGAATGAGCAGTTCTTC.

The chain recombines TRBV7-3 with TRBJ2-2; 10 bases agree with TRBD2. The V and J ends lost 2 bases and 6 bases, in that order; junction bases with no gene match: 0. Germline assignment: CDR1 SGHTA and CDR2 FQGTGA. The CDR3 sequence is 14 residues long. The DNA for the CDR3 is TGTGCCAGCAGCTTACTAGCGGGAGCCGGGGAGCTGTTTTTT. Amino acid sequence: CASSLLAGAGELFF.

The CDR3 sequence is CASSLSDYTGELFF. The CDR3 nucleotides are TGCGCCAGCAGCTTGTCGGATTACACCGGGGAGCTGTTTTTT. The rearrangement uses TRBV5-1 and TRBJ2-2, with no clear D. Trimming cost V 1 base and J 3 bases, with 7 bases left between them. CDR3 length equals 14 residues. CDR1 and CDR2 (germline): SGHRS, YFSETQ. The variable domain in full, with the rest retrieved from reference TRBV5-1 and TRBJ2-2, is KAGVTQTPRYLIKTRGQQVTLSCSPISGHRSVSWYQQTPGQGLQFLFEYFSETQRNKGNFPGRFSGRQFSNSRSEMNVSTLELGDSALYLCASSLSDYTGELFFGEGSRLTVL.